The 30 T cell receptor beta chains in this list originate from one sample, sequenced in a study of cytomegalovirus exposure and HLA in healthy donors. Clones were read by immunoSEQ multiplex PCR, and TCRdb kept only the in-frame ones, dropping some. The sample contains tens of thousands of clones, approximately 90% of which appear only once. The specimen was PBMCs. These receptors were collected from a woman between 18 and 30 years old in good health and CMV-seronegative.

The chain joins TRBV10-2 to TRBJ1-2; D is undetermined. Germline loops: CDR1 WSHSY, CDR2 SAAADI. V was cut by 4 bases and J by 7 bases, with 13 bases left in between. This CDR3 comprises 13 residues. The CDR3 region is CASSVVFGAGYTF. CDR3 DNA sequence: TGCGCCAGCAGTGTTGTTTTCGGAGCTGGCTACACCTTC.

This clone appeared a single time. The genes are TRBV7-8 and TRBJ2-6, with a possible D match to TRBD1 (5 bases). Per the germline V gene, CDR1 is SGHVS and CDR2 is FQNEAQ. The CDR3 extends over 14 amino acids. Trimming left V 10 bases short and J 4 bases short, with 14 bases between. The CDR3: CATGRGSGANVLTF. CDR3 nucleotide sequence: TGTGCCACCGGAAGGGGATCAGGGGCCAACGTCCTGACTTTC.

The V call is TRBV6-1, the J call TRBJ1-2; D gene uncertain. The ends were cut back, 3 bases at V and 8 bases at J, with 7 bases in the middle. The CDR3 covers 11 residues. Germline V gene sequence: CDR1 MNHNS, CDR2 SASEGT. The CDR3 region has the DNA TGTGCCAGCAGTGAGAGTCCAGGCTACACCTTC. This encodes CASSESPGYTF.

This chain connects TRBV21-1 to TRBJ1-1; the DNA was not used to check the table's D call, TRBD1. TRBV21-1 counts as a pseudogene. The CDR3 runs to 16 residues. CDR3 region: CASSNTGGVYDTEAFF. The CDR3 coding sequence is TGTGCCAGCAGCAACACAGGGGGAGTTTACGACACTGAAGCTTTCTTT.

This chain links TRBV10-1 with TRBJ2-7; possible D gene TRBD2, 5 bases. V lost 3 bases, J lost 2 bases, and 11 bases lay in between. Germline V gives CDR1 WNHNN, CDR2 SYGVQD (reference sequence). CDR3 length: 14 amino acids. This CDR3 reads CASSDGLDPYEQYF. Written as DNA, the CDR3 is TGCGCCAGCAGTGACGGACTGGATCCCTACGAGCAGTACTTC.

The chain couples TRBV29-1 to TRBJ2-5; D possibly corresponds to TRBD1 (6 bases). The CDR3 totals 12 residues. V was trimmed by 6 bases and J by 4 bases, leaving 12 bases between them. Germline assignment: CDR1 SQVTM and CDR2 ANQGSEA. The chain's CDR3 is CSVGDMSETQYF. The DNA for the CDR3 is TGCAGCGTGGGGGACATGTCAGAGACCCAGTACTTC.

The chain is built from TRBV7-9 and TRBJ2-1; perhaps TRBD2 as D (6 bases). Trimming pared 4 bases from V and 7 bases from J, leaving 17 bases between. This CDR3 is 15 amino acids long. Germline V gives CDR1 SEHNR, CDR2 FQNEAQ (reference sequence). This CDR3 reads CASSSPRLEGNEQFF. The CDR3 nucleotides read TGTGCCAGCAGCTCCCCCCGACTAGAGGGTAATGAGCAGTTCTTC.

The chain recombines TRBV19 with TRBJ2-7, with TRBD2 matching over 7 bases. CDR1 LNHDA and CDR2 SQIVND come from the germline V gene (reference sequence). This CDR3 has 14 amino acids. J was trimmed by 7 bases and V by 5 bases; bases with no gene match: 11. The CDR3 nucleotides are TGTGCCAGTAGTGCACCCGGGGGGTCGGGGGAGCAGTACTTC. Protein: CASSAPGGSGEQYF.

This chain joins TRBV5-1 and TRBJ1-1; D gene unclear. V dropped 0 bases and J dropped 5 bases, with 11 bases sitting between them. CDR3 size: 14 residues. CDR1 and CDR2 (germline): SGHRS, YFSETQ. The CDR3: CASSLVATVTEAFF. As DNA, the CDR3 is TGCGCCAGCAGCTTGGTCGCTACGGTGACTGAAGCTTTCTTT.

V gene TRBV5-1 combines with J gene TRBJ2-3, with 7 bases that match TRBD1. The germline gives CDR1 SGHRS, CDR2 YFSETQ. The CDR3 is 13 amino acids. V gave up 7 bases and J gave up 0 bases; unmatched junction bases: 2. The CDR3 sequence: CASAGGSTDTQYF. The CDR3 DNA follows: TGCGCCAGCGCAGGGGGTAGCACAGATACGCAGTATTTT.

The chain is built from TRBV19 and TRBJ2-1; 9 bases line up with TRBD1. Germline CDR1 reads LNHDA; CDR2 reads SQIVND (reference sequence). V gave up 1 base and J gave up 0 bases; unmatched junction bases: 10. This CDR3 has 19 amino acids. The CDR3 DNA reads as TGTGCCAGTAGTATAGTTCGGACAGGGGCGCGCAGCTCCTACAATGAGCAGTTCTTC. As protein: CASSIVRTGARSSYNEQFF.

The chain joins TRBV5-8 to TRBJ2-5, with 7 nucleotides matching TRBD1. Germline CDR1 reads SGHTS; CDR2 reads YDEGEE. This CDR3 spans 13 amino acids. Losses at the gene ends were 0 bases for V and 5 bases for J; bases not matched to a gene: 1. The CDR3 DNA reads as TGTGCCAGCAGCTTGGCCAGGGGGGAGACCCAGTACTTC. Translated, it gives CASSLARGETQYF.

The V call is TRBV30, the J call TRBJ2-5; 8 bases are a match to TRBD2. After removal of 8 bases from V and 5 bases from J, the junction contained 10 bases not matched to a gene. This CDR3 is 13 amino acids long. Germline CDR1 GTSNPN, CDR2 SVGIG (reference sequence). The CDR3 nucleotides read TGTGCCGCCCCAGCGGGAGCGGGGGAGACCCAGTACTTC. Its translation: CAAPAGAGETQYF.

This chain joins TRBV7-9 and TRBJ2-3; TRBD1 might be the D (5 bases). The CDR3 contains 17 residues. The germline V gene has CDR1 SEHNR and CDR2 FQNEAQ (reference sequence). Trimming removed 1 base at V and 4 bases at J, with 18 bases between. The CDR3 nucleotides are TGTGCCAGCAGCTTAGAATTTAGGCAGGGTGGTGCAGATACGCAGTATTTT. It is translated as CASSLEFRQGGADTQYF. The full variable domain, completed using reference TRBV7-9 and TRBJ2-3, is DTGVSQNPRHKITKRGQNVTFRCDPISEHNRLYWYRQTLGQGPEFLTYFQNEAQLEKSRLLSDRFSAERPKGSFSTLEIQRTEQGDSAMYLCASSLEFRQGGADTQYFGPGTRLTVL.

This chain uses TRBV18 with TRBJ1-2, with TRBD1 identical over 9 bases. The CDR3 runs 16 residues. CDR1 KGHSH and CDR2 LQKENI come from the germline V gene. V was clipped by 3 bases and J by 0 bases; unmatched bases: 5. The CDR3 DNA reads TGTGCCAGCTCACCTCAAAGACAGGGGGCTAACTATGGCTACACCTTC. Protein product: CASSPQRQGANYGYTF.

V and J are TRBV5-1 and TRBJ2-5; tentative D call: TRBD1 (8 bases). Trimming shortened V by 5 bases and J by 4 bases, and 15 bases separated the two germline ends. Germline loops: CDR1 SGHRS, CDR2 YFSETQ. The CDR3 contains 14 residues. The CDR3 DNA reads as TGCGCCAGCAGAGAACAGGGGGAGGGAGAGACCCAGTACTTC. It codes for CASREQGEGETQYF. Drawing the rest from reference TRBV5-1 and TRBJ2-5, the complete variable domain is KAGVTQTPRYLIKTRGQQVTLSCSPISGHRSVSWYQQTPGQGLQFLFEYFSETQRNKGNFPGRFSGRQFSNSRSEMNVSTLELGDSALYLCASREQGEGETQYFGPGTRLLVL.

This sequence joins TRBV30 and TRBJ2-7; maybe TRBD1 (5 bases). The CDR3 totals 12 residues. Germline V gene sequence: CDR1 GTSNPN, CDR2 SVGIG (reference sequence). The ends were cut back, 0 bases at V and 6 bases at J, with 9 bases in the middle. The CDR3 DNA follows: TGTGCCTGGAGTGTACGGCAGGGCGAGCAGTACTTC. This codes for CAWSVRQGEQYF.

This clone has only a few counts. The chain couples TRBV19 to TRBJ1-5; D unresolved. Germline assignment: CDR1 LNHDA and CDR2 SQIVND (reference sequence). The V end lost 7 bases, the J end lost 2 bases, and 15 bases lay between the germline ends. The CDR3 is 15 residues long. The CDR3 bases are TGTGCCAGTACCCTATCTGGTATACGCAATCAGCCCCAGCATTTT. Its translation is CASTLSGIRNQPQHF.

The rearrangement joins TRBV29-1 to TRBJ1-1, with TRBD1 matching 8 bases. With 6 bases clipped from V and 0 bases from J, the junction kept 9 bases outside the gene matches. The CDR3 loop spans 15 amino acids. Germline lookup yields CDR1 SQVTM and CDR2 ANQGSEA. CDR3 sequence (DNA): TGCAGCGTAACAGGGGGGTGGGCCATGAACACTGAAGCTTTCTTT. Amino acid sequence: CSVTGGWAMNTEAFF.

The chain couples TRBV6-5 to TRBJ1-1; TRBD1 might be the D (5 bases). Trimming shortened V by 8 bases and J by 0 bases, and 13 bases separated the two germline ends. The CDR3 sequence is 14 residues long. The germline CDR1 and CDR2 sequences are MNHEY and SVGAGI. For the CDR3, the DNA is TGTGCCAGCGCTTGGGGCGGGATGAACACTGAAGCTTTCTTT. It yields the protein CASAWGGMNTEAFF.

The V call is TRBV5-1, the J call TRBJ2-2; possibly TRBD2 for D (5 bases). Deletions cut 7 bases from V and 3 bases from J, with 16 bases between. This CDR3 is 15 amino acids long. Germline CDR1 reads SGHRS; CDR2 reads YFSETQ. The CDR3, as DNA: TGCGCCAGCGCCTATGGAGGAGCGCACACCGGGGAGCTGTTTTTT. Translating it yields CASAYGGAHTGELFF.

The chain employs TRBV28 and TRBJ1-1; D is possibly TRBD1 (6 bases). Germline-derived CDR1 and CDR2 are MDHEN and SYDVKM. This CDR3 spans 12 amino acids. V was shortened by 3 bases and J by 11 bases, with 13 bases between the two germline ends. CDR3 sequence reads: CASSLGGARAFF. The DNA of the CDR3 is TGTGCCAGCAGTTTGGGGGGGGCACGGGCTTTCTTT.

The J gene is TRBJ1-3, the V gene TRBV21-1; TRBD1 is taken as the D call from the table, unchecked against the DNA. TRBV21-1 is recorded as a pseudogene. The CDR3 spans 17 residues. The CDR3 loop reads CASSKAGAPHSGNTIYF. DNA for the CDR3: TGTGCCAGCAGCAAAGCGGGGGCCCCTCACTCTGGAAACACCATATATTTT.

DNA for the CDR3: TGTGCCAGTAGCGCGCTACAGAGCTCTGGGGCCAACGTCCTGACTTTC. As protein: CASSALQSSGANVLTF. The rearrangement links TRBV19 to TRBJ2-6; D is unclear. This CDR3 contains 16 residues. V was cut by 6 bases and J by 0 bases, with 12 bases left in between. The V gene's germline CDR1 is LNHDA and CDR2 SQIVND (reference sequence).

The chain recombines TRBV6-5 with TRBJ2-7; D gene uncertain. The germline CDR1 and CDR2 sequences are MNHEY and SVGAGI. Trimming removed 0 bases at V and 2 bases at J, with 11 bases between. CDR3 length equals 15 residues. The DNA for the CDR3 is TGTGCCAGCAGTTACTCCGGCGGCAGAGCCTACGAGCAGTACTTC. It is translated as CASSYSGGRAYEQYF.

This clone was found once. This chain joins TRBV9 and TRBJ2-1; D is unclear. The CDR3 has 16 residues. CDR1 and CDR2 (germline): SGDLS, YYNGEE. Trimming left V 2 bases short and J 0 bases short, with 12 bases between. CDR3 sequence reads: CASSVFGSTSYNEQFF. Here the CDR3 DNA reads TGTGCCAGCAGCGTCTTCGGGTCCACCTCCTACAATGAGCAGTTCTTC.

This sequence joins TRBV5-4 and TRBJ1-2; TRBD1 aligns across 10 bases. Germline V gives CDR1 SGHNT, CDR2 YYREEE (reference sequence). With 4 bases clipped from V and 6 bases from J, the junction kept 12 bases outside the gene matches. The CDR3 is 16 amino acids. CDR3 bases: TGTGCCAGCAGCCCCCTAGGGCTGACAGGGGGCGATGGCTACACCTTC. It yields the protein CASSPLGLTGGDGYTF.

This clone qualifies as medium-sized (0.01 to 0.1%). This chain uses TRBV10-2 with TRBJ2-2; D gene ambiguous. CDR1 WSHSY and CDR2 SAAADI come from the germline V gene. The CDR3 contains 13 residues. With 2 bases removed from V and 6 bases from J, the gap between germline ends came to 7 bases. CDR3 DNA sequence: TGCGCCAGCAGTGAGCCTACAGCCGGGGAGCTGTTTTTT. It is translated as CASSEPTAGELFF.

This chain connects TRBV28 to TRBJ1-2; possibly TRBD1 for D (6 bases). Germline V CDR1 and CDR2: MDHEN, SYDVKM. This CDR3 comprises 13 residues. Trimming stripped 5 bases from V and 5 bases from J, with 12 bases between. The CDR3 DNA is TGTGCCAGCAGTCCAGGGGTAGGGTATGGCTACACCTTC. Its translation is CASSPGVGYGYTF.

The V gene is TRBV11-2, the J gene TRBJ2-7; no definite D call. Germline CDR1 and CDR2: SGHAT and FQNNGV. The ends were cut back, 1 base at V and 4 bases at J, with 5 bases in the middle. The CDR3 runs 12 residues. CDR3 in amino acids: CASSLAYYEQYF. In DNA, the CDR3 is TGTGCCAGCAGCTTAGCGTATTACGAGCAGTACTTC.